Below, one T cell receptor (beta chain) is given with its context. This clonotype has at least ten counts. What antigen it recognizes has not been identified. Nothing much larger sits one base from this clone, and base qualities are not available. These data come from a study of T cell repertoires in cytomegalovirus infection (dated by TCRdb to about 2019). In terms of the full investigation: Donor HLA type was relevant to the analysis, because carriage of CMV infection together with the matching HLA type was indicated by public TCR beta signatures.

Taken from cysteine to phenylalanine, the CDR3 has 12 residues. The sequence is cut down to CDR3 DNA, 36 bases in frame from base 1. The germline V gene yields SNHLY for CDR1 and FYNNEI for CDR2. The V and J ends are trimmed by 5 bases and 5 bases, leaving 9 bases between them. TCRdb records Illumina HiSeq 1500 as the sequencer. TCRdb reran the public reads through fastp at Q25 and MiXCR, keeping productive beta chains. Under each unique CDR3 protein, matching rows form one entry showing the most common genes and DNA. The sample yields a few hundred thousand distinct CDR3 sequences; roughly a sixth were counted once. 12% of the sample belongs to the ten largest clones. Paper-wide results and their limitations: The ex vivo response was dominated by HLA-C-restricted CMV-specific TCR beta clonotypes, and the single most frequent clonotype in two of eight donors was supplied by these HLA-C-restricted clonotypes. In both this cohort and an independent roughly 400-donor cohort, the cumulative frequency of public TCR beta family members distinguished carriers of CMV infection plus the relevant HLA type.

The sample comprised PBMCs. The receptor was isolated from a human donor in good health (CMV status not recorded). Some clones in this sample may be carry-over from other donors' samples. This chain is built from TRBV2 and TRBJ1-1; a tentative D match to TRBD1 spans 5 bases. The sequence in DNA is TGTGCCAGCAGTCCAGGGAGGACTGAAGCTTTCTTT. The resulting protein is CASSPGRTEAFF.